The 31 T cell receptor beta chains in this list originate from one sample, sequenced in a study of blood T cell repertoires in COVID-19. Repertoires were generated with immunoSEQ multiplex PCR, while TCRdb's copy carries only in-frame clones and drops some. Of about 140,000 clones listed, approximately 80% are singletons. The sample consisted of peripheral blood. Every receptor here comes from a human donor in a cohort sampled during active COVID-19.

Concerning this clone: A junction end diverges from the germline sequence, so it may reflect a read error. V and J are TRBV25-1 and TRBJ2-7, with 8 bases matching TRBD2. The CDR3 has 16 amino acids. Germline lookup yields CDR1 MGHDK and CDR2 SYGVNS. Written as DNA, the CDR3 is TGTGCCAGCAGCGAATCCGTCCGGGGGGGCTCCTACGAGCAGTACTTC. Its protein is CASSESVRGGSYEQYF.

V and J are TRBV7-8 and TRBJ2-3, with 9 bases identical to TRBD2. CDR3 length: 15 residues. Germline V gene sequence: CDR1 SGHVS, CDR2 FQNEAQ. V gave up 5 bases and J gave up 5 bases; unmatched junction bases: 8. The CDR3 is CASSIQRGAGDTQYF. CDR3 DNA sequence: TGTGCCAGCAGCATCCAGCGGGGGGCGGGAGATACGCAGTATTTT.

This chain links TRBV18 with TRBJ2-3, with D uncertain. This CDR3 spans 16 amino acids. Germline CDR1 is KGHSH and CDR2 is LQKENI. V was trimmed by 1 base and J by 0 bases, leaving 11 bases between them. The CDR3 DNA is TGTGCCAGCTCACCACTTAGCCCTCGTAGCACAGATACGCAGTATTTT. This sequence encodes CASSPLSPRSTDTQYF.

This chain uses TRBV5-4 with TRBJ2-7; 8 bases fit TRBD1. The CDR3 runs 15 residues. Trimming removed 3 bases from V and 1 base from J; junction bases left unmatched: 6. Looked up from germline, CDR1 is SGHNT and CDR2 is YYREEE (reference sequence). The CDR3 DNA reads as TGTGCCAGCAGCTCAGGTGGGACAGGATCCTACGAGCAGTACTTC. It is translated as CASSSGGTGSYEQYF.

The chain has TRBV4-1 and TRBJ2-7; 10 bases agree with TRBD2. The CDR3 is 16 residues long. Germline V gives CDR1 MGHRA, CDR2 YSYEKL. V lost 1 base and J lost 2; bases outside the gene matches: 5. The chain's CDR3 is CASSQAWTSGTYEQYF. In nucleotides, the CDR3 is TGCGCCAGCAGCCAAGCCTGGACTAGCGGAACCTACGAGCAGTACTTC.

The table lists this clone with a count of one. The chain uses TRBV3-1 (or the pseudogene TRBV3-2) and TRBJ2-2, with D possibly being TRBD1 (6 bases). CDR1 is LGHDT and CDR2 is YNNKEL in the germline V gene (reference sequence). The CDR3 is made up of 14 amino acids. V was trimmed by 1 base and J by 5 bases, leaving 8 bases between them. The chain's CDR3 is CASSQVRGTGELFF. CDR3 bases: TGTGCCAGCAGCCAAGTGAGGGGGACCGGGGAGCTGTTTTTT.

The CDR3 spells CASSEGGGGPDTQYF. The CDR3 DNA follows: TGTGCCAGCAGTGAAGGGGGGGGCGGGCCAGATACGCAGTATTTT. The chain employs TRBV6-1 and TRBJ2-3; D is possibly TRBD2 (7 bases). The CDR3 consists of 15 residues. Germline CDR1 and CDR2: MNHNS and SASEGT. The V end was cut by 1 base, the J end by 4 bases, with 12 bases between.

The chain uses TRBV18 and TRBJ1-1, with D possibly being TRBD1 (5 bases). The germline V and J ends were trimmed by 8 bases and 5 bases, with 18 bases remaining between them. This CDR3 is built from 14 residues. Per the germline V gene, CDR1 is KGHSH and CDR2 is LQKENI. The CDR3 is CASHMRGERTEAFF. The CDR3 DNA reads TGTGCCAGCCATATGCGGGGGGAAAGAACTGAAGCTTTCTTT.

The chain links TRBV19 to TRBJ1-2, with D possibly TRBD1 on 5 matching bases. Trimming took 0 bases from V and 6 from J, leaving 11 bases between them. The CDR3 spans 14 residues. CDR1 LNHDA and CDR2 SQIVND come from the germline V gene (reference sequence). CDR3 in DNA: TGTGCCAGTAGTATAGATCACGGCAGGGATGGCTACACCTTC. It specifies CASSIDHGRDGYTF.

The chain uses TRBV9 and TRBJ1-6; 7 nucleotides align to TRBD1. The CDR3 has 16 residues. In germline, CDR1 is SGDLS, CDR2 YYNGEE. Trimming at V came to 0 bases and at J to 9 bases, leaving 9 bases not matched to a gene. CDR3 amino acids: CASSVGGGVSVSPLHF. CDR3 in DNA: TGTGCCAGCAGCGTAGGAGGGGGCGTCTCGGTTTCACCCCTCCACTTT. The full variable domain, its missing parts supplied by reference TRBV9 and TRBJ1-6, is DSGVTQTPKHLITATGQRVTLRCSPRSGDLSVYWYQQSLDQGLQFLIQYYNGEERAKGNILERFSAQQFPDLHSELNLSSLELGDSALYFCASSVGGGVSVSPLHFGNGTRLTVT.

V gene TRBV19 combines with J gene TRBJ2-2; TRBD1 matches at 9 bases. The CDR3 extends over 15 amino acids. The trim removed 3 bases at V and 7 bases at J, leaving 6 bases unmatched. Germline CDR1 LNHDA, CDR2 SQIVND (reference sequence). CDR3 amino acids: CASSITGGKVGELFF. CDR3 bases: TGTGCCAGTAGTATCACAGGGGGCAAGGTCGGGGAGCTGTTTTTT.

The rearrangement links TRBV6-5 to TRBJ2-1; D possibly corresponds to TRBD2 (6 bases). Germline-derived CDR1 and CDR2 are MNHEY and SVGAGI. The CDR3 runs to 14 residues. Trimming shortened V by 8 bases and J by 10 bases, and 21 bases separated the two germline ends. CDR3 region: CASPNQGGIGEQFF. The DNA for the CDR3 is TGTGCCAGCCCCAACCAGGGAGGTATTGGGGAGCAGTTCTTC.

V is TRBV19 and J is TRBJ2-7, with D possibly matching TRBD1 (6 bases). Germline V gene lookup returns CDR1 LNHDA and CDR2 SQIVND (reference sequence). CDR3 size: 13 residues. The V end lost 7 bases, the J end lost 0 bases, and 10 bases lay between the germline ends. This chain's CDR3 is CASNRGSSYEQYF. CDR3 sequence (DNA): TGTGCCAGTAATAGGGGGAGCTCCTACGAGCAGTACTTC.

The CDR3: CATSRGAGGSSNEQFF. CDR3 coding DNA: TGTGCCACCAGCAGAGGCGCGGGGGGGTCTAGCAATGAGCAGTTCTTC. The gene calls are TRBV15 and TRBJ2-1; TRBD2 matches 9 bases. Trimming at V came to 1 base and at J to 6 bases, leaving 7 bases not matched to a gene. This CDR3 is 16 amino acids long. Germline lookup yields CDR1 LNHNV and CDR2 YYDKDF (reference sequence).

The rearrangement joins TRBV6-5 to TRBJ1-1; D might be TRBD1 (5 bases). The CDR3 has 13 amino acids. Germline values: CDR1 MNHEY, CDR2 SVGAGI. Deletions cut 2 bases from V and 6 bases from J, with 10 bases between. CDR3 DNA sequence: TGTGCCAGCAGTTACCGGGGGGTATCTGAAGCTTTCTTT. As protein: CASSYRGVSEAFF.

The CDR3 here is CATRTGGDYGYTF. Here the CDR3 DNA reads TGTGCCACCAGGACAGGGGGCGACTATGGCTACACCTTC. The V and J genes are TRBV28 and TRBJ1-2; TRBD1 matches at 11 bases. Germline trimming cut 10 bases from V and 3 bases from J; bases unmatched to any gene: 4. The CDR3 has 13 residues. Looked up from germline, CDR1 is MDHEN and CDR2 is SYDVKM.

This chain joins TRBV7-2 and TRBJ1-1; maybe TRBD1 (6 bases). Germline V CDR1 and CDR2: SGHTA, FQGNSA. CDR3 size: 13 residues. The V end lost 8 bases, the J end lost 0 bases, and 10 bases lay between the germline ends. For the CDR3, the DNA is TGTGCCAGCTACAGGGAAATGAACACTGAAGCTTTCTTT. This codes for CASYREMNTEAFF.

In DNA form, the CDR3 reads TGTGCCAGCAGTGGGCGGGGTTCCTACGAGCAGTACTTC. Its translation is CASSGRGSYEQYF. V usage is TRBV27 and J usage is TRBJ2-7, with D possibly matching TRBD2 (6 bases). This CDR3 has 13 residues. V dropped 5 bases and J dropped 1 base, with 9 bases sitting between them. Germline V gene lookup returns CDR1 MNHEY and CDR2 SMNVEV (reference sequence).

This clone has only a few counts. This sequence joins TRBV5-5 and TRBJ1-1; 8 positions match TRBD1. CDR1 is SGHKS, CDR2 YYEKEE, per germline (reference sequence). V was pared by 1 base and J by 4 bases, with 0 bases of the junction left unmatched. This CDR3 region has 13 residues. In DNA, the CDR3 is TGTGCCAGCAGCTTGACAGGGGGCACTGAAGCTTTCTTT. This codes for CASSLTGGTEAFF. Looking up the rest from reference TRBV5-5 and TRBJ1-1 gives the full variable domain: DAGVTQSPTHLIKTRGQQVTLRCSPISGHKSVSWYQQVLGQGPQFIFQYYEKEERGRGNFPDRFSARQFPNYSSELNVNALLLGDSALYLCASSLTGGTEAFFGQGTRLTVV.

CDR3 sequence (DNA): TGTGCCAGCAGCCGTCGCGGGACTACGAACACCGGGGAGCTGTTTTTT. Its translation is CASSRRGTTNTGELFF. The V gene is TRBV3-1 (or the pseudogene TRBV3-2), the J gene TRBJ2-2, with 7 bases that match TRBD2. Germline V lookup: CDR1 LGHDT, CDR2 YNNKEL (reference sequence). The CDR3 has 16 residues. Trimming cost V 4 bases and J 0 bases; bases outside gene matches: 5.

The chain uses TRBV7-8 and TRBJ1-3; TRBD1 might be the D (6 bases). V lost 5 bases, J lost 1 base, and 15 bases lay in between. The CDR3 runs 16 residues. From germline, CDR1 is SGHVS and CDR2 FQNEAQ. As DNA, the CDR3 is TGTGCCAGCAGCCCCGCGGGGGGCGTTTCTGGAAACACCATATATTTT. This sequence encodes CASSPAGGVSGNTIYF.

V usage is TRBV7-2 and J usage is TRBJ1-6; weak D call: TRBD1 (6 bases). The germline V and J ends were trimmed by 1 base and 6 bases, with 7 bases remaining between them. The CDR3 has 14 residues. The germline V gene encodes CDR1 SGHTA and CDR2 FQGNSA. The CDR3 reads CASSLGDTNSPLHF. CDR3 DNA sequence: TGTGCCAGCAGCTTAGGGGACACTAATTCACCCCTCCACTTT.

The chain is built from TRBV5-1 and TRBJ1-2; TRBD1 matches 7 bases. The germline gives CDR1 SGHRS, CDR2 YFSETQ. This CDR3 comprises 14 residues. V was pared by 5 bases and J by 2 bases, with 6 bases of the junction left unmatched. The CDR3 nucleotides are TGCGCCAGCAGACCCGGGACAGTAAACTATGGCTACACCTTC. Encoded protein: CASRPGTVNYGYTF.

This sequence joins TRBV19 and TRBJ2-3, with D possibly matching TRBD1 (6 bases). CDR1 is LNHDA and CDR2 is SQIVND in the germline V gene (reference sequence). V was trimmed by 4 bases and J by 6 bases, leaving 11 bases between them. CDR3 length equals 13 residues. The CDR3 protein is CASSTGTMDTQYF. As DNA, the CDR3 is TGTGCCAGTAGTACCGGGACAATGGATACGCAGTATTTT.

This clone occurred once. The V gene is TRBV3-1 (or the pseudogene TRBV3-2), the J gene TRBJ1-5; no clear D. Trimming removed 0 bases at V and 2 bases at J, with 8 bases between. Germline V gene lookup returns CDR1 LGHDT and CDR2 YNNKEL (reference sequence). This CDR3 is 15 amino acids long. In DNA, the CDR3 is TGTGCCAGCAGCCAAGATTGGAGGGGCAATCAGCCCCAGCATTTT. It encodes CASSQDWRGNQPQHF.

The J gene is TRBJ1-1, the V gene TRBV7-9; D not certain. The germline gives CDR1 SEHNR, CDR2 FQNEAQ (reference sequence). This CDR3 has 13 residues. V lost 5 bases to trimming and J lost 6 bases, with 13 bases between them. For the CDR3, the DNA is TGTGCCAGCAGCGAAGTTGAGGCGTCTGAAGCTTTCTTT. Its protein product is CASSEVEASEAFF.

The chain has TRBV6-1 and TRBJ2-2; D not certain. The V end lost 4 bases, the J end lost 1 base, and 13 bases lay between the germline ends. The germline CDR1 and CDR2 sequences are MNHNS and SASEGT. The length of the CDR3 is 16 residues. The CDR3 bases are TGTGCCAGCAGTGGGCTCCGTAGGAGGAACACCGGGGAGCTGTTTTTT. Protein product: CASSGLRRRNTGELFF.

The gene calls are TRBV27 and TRBJ2-3; 7 bases fit TRBD2. CDR1 and CDR2 from the germline V gene are MNHEY and SMNVEV (reference sequence). V shed 5 bases, J shed 2 bases, and the junction held 13 bases outside the gene matches. The CDR3 is 17 amino acids. CDR3 sequence reads: CASSPTLFRDYTDTQYF. CDR3 DNA sequence: TGTGCCAGCAGTCCTACTTTATTCAGGGACTACACAGATACGCAGTATTTT.

This clone turned up a few times. The V gene is TRBV9, the J gene TRBJ1-6; D possibly corresponds to TRBD1 (6 bases). This CDR3 region has 13 residues. Between the trimmed V and J ends, which lost 2 bases and 8 bases, there was a span of 8 bases. Per germline, CDR1 SGDLS and CDR2 YYNGEE. The CDR3 region has the DNA TGTGCCAGCAGCGTGGGGGCTGATTCACCCCTCCACTTT. The encoded protein is CASSVGADSPLHF. Supplemented by reference TRBV9 and TRBJ1-6, the full variable domain reads DSGVTQTPKHLITATGQRVTLRCSPRSGDLSVYWYQQSLDQGLQFLIQYYNGEERAKGNILERFSAQQFPDLHSELNLSSLELGDSALYFCASSVGADSPLHFGNGTRLTVT.

The chain carries TRBV5-6 and TRBJ1-2; D perhaps matches TRBD1 (6 bases). The CDR3 has 13 residues. V was clipped by 4 bases and J by 9 bases, with 16 bases between them. CDR1 and CDR2 from the germline V gene are SGHDT and YYEEEE. The CDR3 DNA reads as TGTGCCAGCAGCCCTGGGGGGGCGATTAGCTACACCTTC. This codes for CASSPGGAISYTF.

The chain recombines TRBV11-1 with TRBJ2-2, with no clear D. V gave up 5 bases and J gave up 7 bases, with 11 bases separating them. CDR3 size: 13 residues. CDR1 and CDR2 (germline): SGHAT, FQDESV (reference sequence). The CDR3 DNA sequence: TGTGCCAGCAGCCAATCGGGTGACGGGGAGCTGTTTTTT. Amino acid sequence: CASSQSGDGELFF.